This T cell receptor beta chain came from a study of T cells expressing NK-cell markers. Study at large: In sorted CD3+CD56+NKG2C+, CD3+CD56+NKG2C- and CD3+CD56-NKG2C+ T cells, TCR beta repertoires were obtained. HCMV serostatus: seven of eight sequenced donors positive, one negative.

Germline lookup yields CDR1 MDHEN and CDR2 SYDVKM. CDR3 length: 15 amino acids. After re-calling the 5' RACE reads, TCRdb lists one entry per CDR3 protein, DNA absent. The sample table includes approximately 170,000 distinct CDR3 sequences. The material sequenced was blood T cells: a sorted CD56 or NKG2C T cell subset, CD4+ or CD8+ T cells, or bulk PBMC T cells (not recorded which). This TCR came from a man aged 18-70 years in good health. The gene calls are TRBV28 and TRBJ2-7; TCRdb's D call, TRBD1, is unchecked because there is no DNA. This CDR3 reads CASTWDTRGSYEQYF. The full variable domain, its missing parts supplied by reference TRBV28 and TRBJ2-7, is DVKVTQSSRYLVKRTGEKVFLECVQDMDHENMFWYRQDPGLGLRLIYFSYDVKMKEKGDIPEGYSVSREKKERFSLILESASTNQTSMYLCASTWDTRGSYEQYFGPGTRLTVT.